Listed below are T cell receptor beta chains from one sample, sequenced in a study of T-cell reconstitution after alpha-beta-depleted transplantation in children. TCRdb independently ran MiXCR on the PCR reads; one entry per CDR3 protein. Seen here are some 640,000 distinct CDR3 sequences, over 15% observed once, and the top ten hold under 1.2%. Here the sequenced sample was PBMCs from the stem cell graft donor, taken from the stem cell graft. These receptors were taken from a human donor who donated a stem cell graft to a child with acute myeloid leukemia. Both conserved end residues are part of each CDR3. A D gene is named only where the DNA matches it firmly. Clone size is shown for a subset of rows, as once, few, many or a class of expanded clone.

V: TRBV12-3/TRBV12-4; size: few; D: .; J: TRBJ1-5; CDR3: CASSPSGETQPQHF; DNA: TGTGCCAGCAGTCCGTCAGGGGAGACTCAGCCCCAGCATTTT
V: TRBV2; size: few; D: TRBD1; J: TRBJ2-1; CDR3: CATIWADRGVTRGNEQFF; DNA: TGTGCCACCATTTGGGCTGACAGGGGTGTCACGCGGGGAAATGAGCAGTTCTTC
V: TRBV11-2; size: .; D: .; J: TRBJ1-5; CDR3: CASSLDGAGVNQPQHF; DNA: TGTGCCAGCAGCTTAGATGGGGCAGGGGTGAATCAGCCCCAGCATTTT
V: TRBV20-1; size: .; D: .; J: TRBJ1-2; CDR3: CSVRDGWDGYTF; DNA: TGCAGTGTTAGGGATGGTTGGGATGGCTACACCTTC
V: TRBV7-8; size: .; D: TRBD2; J: TRBJ2-5; CDR3: CASSLEVSGERYQETQYF; DNA: TGTGCCAGCAGCTTAGAAGTTAGCGGGGAGCGGTACCAAGAGACCCAGTACTTC
V: TRBV20-1; size: many; D: .; J: TRBJ1-4; CDR3: CSPVGGSPRKLFF; DNA: TGCAGCCCCGTGGGAGGGTCCCCTCGAAAACTGTTTTTT
V: TRBV25-1; size: few; D: TRBD1; J: TRBJ1-2; CDR3: CASSIYRDRESKDYGYTF; DNA: TGTGCCAGCAGTATCTACCGGGACAGGGAATCTAAAGACTATGGCTACACCTTC
V: TRBV12-3/TRBV12-4; size: many; D: .; J: TRBJ1-5; CDR3: CASSLSTGDQPQHF; DNA: TGTGCCAGCAGTTTAAGCACGGGGGATCAGCCCCAGCATTTT
V: TRBV6-2/TRBV6-3; size: few; D: .; J: TRBJ2-5; CDR3: CASSDLKTQYF; DNA: TGTGCCAGCAGTGATCTTAAGACCCAGTACTTC
V: TRBV20-1; size: many; D: TRBD2; J: TRBJ2-3; CDR3: CSAVRRGGAYTDTQYF; DNA: TGCAGTGCTGTTAGGAGGGGAGGGGCCTACACAGATACGCAGTATTTT
V: TRBV5-1; size: many; D: .; J: TRBJ2-1; CDR3: CASSLGRAQEQFF; DNA: TGCGCCAGCAGCTTGGGAAGGGCCCAAGAGCAGTTCTTC
V: TRBV27; size: few; D: TRBD1; J: TRBJ1-4; CDR3: CASSTGARSEKLFF; DNA: TGTGCCAGCAGCACAGGGGCGAGGAGTGAAAAACTGTTTTTT
V: TRBV20-1; size: many; D: .; J: TRBJ2-3; CDR3: CSARDRRTALFVDTQYF; DNA: TGCAGTGCTAGAGATAGAAGGACAGCCCTCTTCGTAGATACGCAGTATTTT
V: TRBV5-6; size: many; D: .; J: TRBJ1-1; CDR3: CASSSLGTEAFF; DNA: TGTGCCAGCAGCTCCCTTGGTACTGAAGCTTTCTTT
V: TRBV20-1; size: many; D: .; J: TRBJ1-5; CDR3: CSAYRDNRRPQHF; DNA: TGCAGTGCTTACCGGGACAACAGAAGACCCCAGCATTTT
V: TRBV29-1; size: few; D: TRBD1; J: TRBJ2-3; CDR3: CSLSTGASTDTQYF; DNA: TGCAGCCTCTCCACAGGGGCTAGCACAGATACGCAGTATTTT
V: TRBV20-1; size: many; D: TRBD2; J: TRBJ2-7; CDR3: CSAKREIAGSYEQYF; DNA: TGCAGCGCCAAGAGGGAGATAGCGGGTTCCTACGAGCAGTACTTC
V: TRBV7-6; size: few; D: TRBD1; J: TRBJ1-4; CDR3: CASSYRDRSNEKLFF; DNA: TGTGCCAGCAGCTACAGGGACAGGTCTAATGAAAAACTGTTTTTT
V: TRBV7-2; size: many; D: TRBD1; J: TRBJ1-1; CDR3: CASSPTGFGTEAFF; DNA: TGTGCCAGCAGCCCGACAGGGTTCGGCACTGAAGCTTTCTTT
V: TRBV10-3; size: .; D: TRBD1; J: TRBJ1-5; CDR3: CASRTDRGNQPQHF; DNA: TGTGCCAGCAGAACAGACAGGGGCAATCAGCCCCAGCATTTT
V: TRBV5-1; size: few; D: .; J: TRBJ2-2; CDR3: CASTSGNTGELFF; DNA: TGCGCCAGCACCTCAGGGAACACCGGGGAGCTGTTTTTT
V: TRBV11-2; size: few; D: .; J: TRBJ2-6; CDR3: CATTSGANVLTF; DNA: TGTGCCACGACCTCTGGGGCCAACGTCCTGACTTTC
V: TRBV6-1; size: few; D: .; J: TRBJ1-2; CDR3: CASSATYHGYTF; DNA: TGTGCCAGCAGTGCTACTTATCATGGCTACACCTTC
V: TRBV5-1; size: .; D: TRBD1; J: TRBJ1-2; CDR3: CASSFTGTGNYGYTF; DNA: TGCGCCAGCAGCTTTACCGGGACAGGGAACTATGGCTACACCTTC
V: TRBV20-1; size: many; D: .; J: TRBJ2-1; CDR3: CSAPPSGHAYNEQFF; DNA: TGCAGTGCTCCCCCCTCAGGGCATGCCTACAATGAGCAGTTCTTC
V: TRBV24-1; size: .; D: TRBD2; J: TRBJ2-5; CDR3: CATSAVAGGQQTQYF; DNA: TGTGCCACCAGTGCCGTAGCGGGGGGGCAGCAGACCCAGTACTTC
V: TRBV7-6; size: few; D: .; J: TRBJ1-6; CDR3: CASSLAQQGNSPLHF; DNA: TGTGCCAGCAGCTTAGCGCAGCAGGGGAATTCACCCCTCCACTTT
V: TRBV6-2/TRBV6-3; size: .; D: .; J: TRBJ2-5; CDR3: CASKPGLRVETQYF; DNA: TGTGCCAGCAAACCGGGACTGCGAGTGGAGACCCAGTACTTC
V: TRBV10-1; size: few; D: TRBD1; J: TRBJ2-2; CDR3: CASSSGTGRVGELFF; DNA: TGCGCCAGCAGCTCCGGGACAGGGAGAGTCGGGGAGCTGTTTTTT
V: TRBV5-6; size: few; D: TRBD1; J: TRBJ2-3; CDR3: CASSRRTGGAYTDTQYF; DNA: TGTGCCAGCAGCCGAAGAACAGGGGGCGCCTACACAGATACGCAGTATTTT
V: TRBV6-2/TRBV6-3; size: .; D: TRBD1; J: TRBJ2-1; CDR3: CASSPGTGGSYEQFF; DNA: TGTGCCAGCAGCCCCGGGACAGGGGGCAGTTATGAGCAGTTCTTC
V: TRBV5-5; size: few; D: .; J: TRBJ2-7; CDR3: CASSFFSRVGYEQYF; DNA: TGTGCCAGCAGCTTTTTTTCCAGGGTAGGCTACGAGCAGTACTTC
V: TRBV27; size: few; D: TRBD1; J: TRBJ2-7; CDR3: CASSSLGTGVPYEQYF; DNA: TGTGCCAGCAGTTCATTAGGGACAGGGGTTCCCTACGAGCAGTACTTC
V: TRBV10-3; size: few; D: .; J: TRBJ2-3; CDR3: CAISAAGGTDTQYF; DNA: TGTGCCATCAGTGCGGCAGGAGGCACAGATACGCAGTATTTT
V: TRBV28; size: few; D: .; J: TRBJ1-3; CDR3: CASSLRDPGNTIYF; DNA: TGTGCCAGCAGTTTAAGGGATCCGGGAAACACCATATATTTT
V: TRBV7-3; size: many; D: .; J: TRBJ1-1; CDR3: CASSVTVDTEAFF; DNA: TGTGCCAGCAGCGTGACAGTTGACACTGAAGCTTTCTTT
V: TRBV12-3/TRBV12-4; size: .; D: .; J: TRBJ1-6; CDR3: CASILQGLGSPLHF; DNA: TGTGCCAGCATCTTACAGGGTCTGGGCTCACCCCTCCACTTT
V: TRBV13; size: many; D: .; J: TRBJ1-1; CDR3: CASSTRQWADTEAFF; DNA: TGTGCCAGCAGCACTAGACAGTGGGCAGACACTGAAGCTTTCTTT
V: TRBV12-3/TRBV12-4; size: many; D: .; J: TRBJ1-5; CDR3: CASRLGPWGSNQPQHF; DNA: TGTGCCAGCAGGCTGGGACCTTGGGGTAGCAATCAGCCCCAGCATTTT
V: TRBV7-2; size: .; D: .; J: TRBJ2-7; CDR3: CASSLGLESSYEQYF; DNA: TGTGCCAGCAGCTTAGGGCTAGAAAGCTCCTACGAGCAGTACTTC
V: TRBV15; size: few; D: .; J: TRBJ1-2; CDR3: CATSRDSGGYTF; DNA: TGTGCCACCAGCAGAGACTCGGGGGGCTACACCTTC
V: TRBV5-1; size: .; D: .; J: TRBJ1-2; CDR3: CASSSRGLDGYTF; DNA: TGCGCCAGCAGCTCACGGGGTTTGGATGGCTACACCTTC
V: TRBV20-1; size: few; D: .; J: TRBJ1-6; CDR3: CSARTGDRGYNSPLHF; DNA: TGCAGTGCTAGGACAGGAGATCGGGGTTATAATTCACCCCTCCACTTT
V: TRBV7-2; size: .; D: .; J: TRBJ1-1; CDR3: CASSLATGETEAFF; DNA: TGTGCCAGCAGCTTAGCGACAGGTGAAACTGAAGCTTTCTTT
V: TRBV11-2; size: few; D: .; J: TRBJ2-3; CDR3: CASSLGPIANTQYF; DNA: TGTGCCAGCAGCTTAGGGCCCATCGCGAATACGCAGTATTTT
V: TRBV3-1; size: .; D: TRBD1; J: TRBJ2-3; CDR3: CASSRTGKTDTQYF; DNA: TGTGCCAGCAGCCGGACAGGGAAGACAGATACGCAGTATTTT
V: TRBV5-1; size: .; D: .; J: TRBJ1-1; CDR3: CASSQAGNTEAFF; DNA: TGCGCCAGCAGCCAGGCGGGGAACACTGAAGCTTTCTTT
V: TRBV29-1; size: many; D: TRBD2; J: TRBJ2-1; CDR3: CSVEDQTSLYNEQFF; DNA: TGCAGCGTTGAAGACCAGACTAGCCTATACAATGAGCAGTTCTTC
V: TRBV6-1; size: .; D: .; J: TRBJ1-4; CDR3: CATSRGTNNEKLFF; DNA: TGTGCCACCTCTCGAGGGACAAATAATGAAAAACTGTTTTTT
V: TRBV9; size: .; D: .; J: TRBJ1-1; CDR3: CASRDGGGGTEAFF; DNA: TGTGCCAGCAGAGATGGGGGGGGTGGGACTGAAGCTTTCTTT
V: TRBV5-1; size: .; D: TRBD1; J: TRBJ2-1; CDR3: CASSPMTGGNEQFF; DNA: TGCGCCAGCAGCCCGATGACAGGGGGCAATGAGCAGTTCTTC
V: TRBV20-1; size: .; D: .; J: TRBJ2-5; CDR3: CSAGGYGGQETQYF; DNA: TGCAGTGCTGGGGGATACGGGGGGCAGGAGACCCAGTACTTC
V: TRBV12-3/TRBV12-4; size: many; D: .; J: TRBJ2-5; CDR3: CASTLKETQYF; DNA: TGTGCCAGCACCCTCAAAGAGACCCAGTACTTC
V: TRBV7-2; size: many; D: .; J: TRBJ2-7; CDR3: CASTLSVVGRGRQYF; DNA: TGTGCCAGCACCTTGTCGGTAGTGGGACGGGGGCGGCAGTACTTC
V: TRBV7-8; size: .; D: .; J: TRBJ1-5; CDR3: CASSPNSGPNQPQHF; DNA: TGTGCCAGCAGTCCCAATTCAGGGCCCAATCAGCCCCAGCATTTT
V: TRBV29-1; size: few; D: .; J: TRBJ1-4; CDR3: CSVEREGEKLFF; DNA: TGCAGCGTTGAAAGGGAGGGTGAAAAACTGTTTTTT
V: TRBV25-1; size: few; D: TRBD2; J: TRBJ2-3; CDR3: CASSSWRAGGTDTQYF; DNA: TGTGCCAGCAGTTCCTGGCGAGCGGGGGGTACAGATACGCAGTATTTT